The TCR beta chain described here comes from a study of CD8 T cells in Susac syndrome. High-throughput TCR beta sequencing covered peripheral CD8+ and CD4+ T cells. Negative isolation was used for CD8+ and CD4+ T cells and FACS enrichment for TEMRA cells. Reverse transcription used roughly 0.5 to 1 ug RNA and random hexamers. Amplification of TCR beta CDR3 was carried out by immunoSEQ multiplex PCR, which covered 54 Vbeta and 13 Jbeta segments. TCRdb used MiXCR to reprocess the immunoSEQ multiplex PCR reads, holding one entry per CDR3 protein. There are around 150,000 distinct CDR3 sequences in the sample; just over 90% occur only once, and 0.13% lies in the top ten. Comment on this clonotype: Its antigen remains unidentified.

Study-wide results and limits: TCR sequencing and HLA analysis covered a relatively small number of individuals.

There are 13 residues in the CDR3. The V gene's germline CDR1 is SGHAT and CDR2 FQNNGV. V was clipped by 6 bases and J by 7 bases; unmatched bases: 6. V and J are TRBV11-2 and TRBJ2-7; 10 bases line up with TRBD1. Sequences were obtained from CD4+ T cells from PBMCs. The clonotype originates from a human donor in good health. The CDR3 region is CASRTRDRGEQYF. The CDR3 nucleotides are TGTGCCAGCAGAACACGGGACAGGGGTGAGCAGTACTTC.